The present T cell receptor (beta chain) was sequenced within a study of blood T cells in healthy people across ages. Findings and limits, study-wide: Diversity figures derived from one million T cells were judged to underestimate the true value.

As regards this clonotype: Its cognate antigen is unknown.

The use of a sample-barcoded 5' primer and a J-beta primer mix characterized a second PCR of roughly 6 to 11 cycles. Tags on each cDNA molecule came from a template-switch adaptor with 12 random nucleotides. A single record per CDR3 protein comes from TCRdb applying MiXCR to the 5' RACE reads. The data contain 1.2 million to 1.5 million distinct CDR3 sequences, approximately 63% of them singletons. The germline gives CDR1 MNHEY, CDR2 SMNVEV (reference sequence). The CDR3 contains 11 residues. V lost 1 base and J 12 bases, leaving 7 bases between the germline ends. This TCR derives from a man between 18 and 29 years old in good health. The rearrangement uses TRBV27 and TRBJ2-1; no reliable D call. Sequencing was performed on blood. CDR3 loop: CASSLFGRQFF. Written as DNA, the CDR3 is TGTGCCAGCAGTTTATTCGGAAGGCAGTTCTTC.